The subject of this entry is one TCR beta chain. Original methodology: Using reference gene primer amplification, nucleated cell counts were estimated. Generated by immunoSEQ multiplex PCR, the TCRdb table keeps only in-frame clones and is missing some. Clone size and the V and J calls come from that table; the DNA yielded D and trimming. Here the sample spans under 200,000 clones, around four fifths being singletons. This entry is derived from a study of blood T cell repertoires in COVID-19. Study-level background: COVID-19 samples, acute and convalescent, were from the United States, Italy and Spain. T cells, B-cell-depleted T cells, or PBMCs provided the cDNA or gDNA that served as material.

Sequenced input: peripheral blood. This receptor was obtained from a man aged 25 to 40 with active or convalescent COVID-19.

The CDR3 DNA reads as TGTGCCAGCAGCCCGCGTAATAGCCCGATGTACAATGAGCAGTTCTTC. As protein: CASSPRNSPMYNEQFF. V gene TRBV7-9 combines with J gene TRBJ2-1; no firm D call. Germline CDR1 and CDR2: SEHNR and FQNEAQ (reference sequence). Trimming cost V 5 bases and J 4 bases, with 18 bases left between them. The CDR3 covers 16 residues.